Shown below are 17 T cell receptor beta chains from a single sample sequenced in a study of cytomegalovirus exposure and HLA in healthy donors. The study ran its PCR with 60 Vbeta and 13 Jbeta primers. Libraries were prepared by immunoSEQ multiplex PCR; TCRdb keeps only in-frame clonotypes and omits some of them. Here the sample spans under 250,000 clones, 70% to 80% being singletons. Sequences were obtained from PBMCs. The receptors here all came from a woman aged 30 to 39 in good health and CMV-seropositive.

The chain is built from TRBV11-3 and TRBJ2-2, with D tentatively TRBD2 (5 bases). Between the trimmed V and J ends, which lost 5 bases and 3 bases, there was a span of 10 bases. CDR1 is SGHNT and CDR2 is YENEEA in the germline V gene. The length of the CDR3 is 14 residues. This CDR3 reads CASSLGGYTGELFF. CDR3 in DNA: TGTGCCAGCAGCCTAGGAGGCTACACCGGGGAGCTGTTTTTT.

A single count supports this clone. J is TRBJ2-1 and V is TRBV2, with D maybe TRBD2 (5 bases). Between the trimmed V and J ends, which lost 6 bases and 4 bases, there was a span of 16 bases. The CDR3 length is 15 residues. Germline V lookup: CDR1 SNHLY, CDR2 FYNNEI. In DNA form, the CDR3 reads TGTGCCAGCAGGGGATTTACTAGTCGGTACAATGAGCAGTTCTTC. This gives the protein CASRGFTSRYNEQFF.

In its sample, this clone was seen once. The rearrangement links TRBV29-1 to TRBJ2-1; 13 bases map to TRBD2. Germline assignment: CDR1 SQVTM and CDR2 ANQGSEA. CDR3 length equals 15 residues. With V trimmed by 7 bases and J by 2 bases, 5 bases remained unmatched. CDR3 protein: CSARLAGGPYNEQFF. DNA of the CDR3: TGCAGCGCCCGACTAGCGGGAGGCCCCTACAATGAGCAGTTCTTC.

In DNA form, the CDR3 reads TGCAGCGTTCCCCGGCGGGGGACCGGGAGGGGCTACACCTTC. It specifies CSVPRRGTGRGYTF. This sequence joins TRBV29-1 and TRBJ1-2; maybe TRBD1 (5 bases). The germline V and J ends were trimmed by 5 bases and 8 bases, with 21 bases remaining between them. The CDR3 runs to 14 residues. Germline loops: CDR1 SQVTM, CDR2 ANQGSEA.

The genes are TRBV7-2 and TRBJ2-7, with D maybe TRBD2 (6 bases). V was trimmed by 8 bases and J by 3 bases, leaving 17 bases between them. Germline CDR1 SGHTA, CDR2 FQGNSA. The CDR3 is made up of 14 amino acids. CDR3 nucleotide sequence: TGTGCCAGCTCCCCTGGCGGGGAAGTCTACGAGCAGTACTTC. Translated: CASSPGGEVYEQYF. Full variable domain (remainder filled in from reference TRBV7-2 and TRBJ2-7): GAGVSQSPSNKVTEKGKDVELRCDPISGHTALYWYRQSLGQGLEFLIYFQGNSAPDKSGLPSDRFSAERTGGSVSTLTIQRTQQEDSAVYLCASSPGGEVYEQYFGPGTRLTVT.

This chain joins TRBV10-3 and TRBJ1-3; D remains unclear. V was pared by 2 bases and J by 4 bases, with 6 bases between. Germline-derived CDR1 and CDR2 are ENHRY and SYGVKD. The CDR3 covers 13 residues. CDR3 protein: CAISETSGNTIYF. DNA for the CDR3: TGTGCCATCAGTGAGACTTCAGGAAACACCATATATTTT.

This clone turned up a few times. The gene calls are TRBV5-1 and TRBJ2-1; 10 bases match TRBD2. Trimming removed 2 bases from V and 5 bases from J; junction bases left unmatched: 13. The length of the CDR3 is 18 residues. The germline CDR1 and CDR2 sequences are SGHRS and YFSETQ. CDR3 sequence (DNA): TGCGCCAGCAGCTTCCGCCCGGGACTAGCGATCCCCAACAATGAGCAGTTCTTC. Amino acids: CASSFRPGLAIPNNEQFF.

There are a few counts of this clone. The V gene is TRBV5-1, the J gene TRBJ1-2; 7 nucleotides line up with TRBD1. V lost 2 bases, J lost 6 bases, and 4 bases stayed unmatched. The CDR3 has 13 residues. The germline CDR1 and CDR2 sequences are SGHRS and YFSETQ. DNA of the CDR3: TGCGCCAGCAGCTTCGCAGGGACAGATGGCTACACCTTC. Encoded protein: CASSFAGTDGYTF.

The chain couples TRBV15 to TRBJ2-4; 10 bases map to TRBD2. V lost 5 bases and J lost 4; bases outside the gene matches: 2. The CDR3 sequence is 14 residues long. Germline assignment: CDR1 LNHNV and CDR2 YYDKDF (reference sequence). CDR3 amino acids: CATSPTSGKNIQYF. The CDR3 bases are TGTGCCACCAGCCCGACTAGCGGGAAAAACATTCAGTACTTC.

This clone has only one observation. This chain connects TRBV18 to TRBJ2-2; 7 bases map to TRBD1. Germline assignment: CDR1 KGHSH and CDR2 LQKENI. The junction had 4 bases not matched to a gene; V was cut back by 3 bases and J by 6 bases. This CDR3 region has 14 residues. The CDR3 spells CASSPRTGAGELFF. CDR3 sequence (DNA): TGTGCCAGCTCACCGCGAACAGGGGCCGGGGAGCTGTTTTTT.

V usage is TRBV10-2 and J usage is TRBJ2-2, with a weak D call TRBD2 (7 bases). The CDR3 length is 13 residues. V lost 10 bases and J 0 bases, leaving 9 bases between the germline ends. Germline CDR1 is WSHSY and CDR2 is SAAADI. CDR3 sequence reads: CATGGANTGELFF. CDR3 DNA: TGCGCCACGGGGGGCGCGAACACCGGGGAGCTGTTTTTT.

The V and J genes are TRBV29-1 and TRBJ2-7, with 8 positions matching TRBD1. J gave up 3 bases and V 2 bases, and 3 bases lay outside the gene matches. The germline V gene has CDR1 SQVTM and CDR2 ANQGSEA. The CDR3 runs 13 residues. CDR3 coding DNA: TGCAGCGTTGAACGACAGGGGCACTACGAGCAGTACTTC. Encoded protein: CSVERQGHYEQYF.

The rearrangement uses TRBV5-1 and TRBJ1-3; D possibly corresponds to TRBD1 (6 bases). Germline CDR1 reads SGHRS; CDR2 reads YFSETQ. This CDR3 region has 14 residues. The V end lost 6 bases, the J end lost 3 bases, and 13 bases lay between the germline ends. The CDR3 reads CASTPGTLGNTIYF. The CDR3 DNA is TGCGCCAGCACACCCGGGACACTTGGAAACACCATATATTTT.

The chain employs TRBV4-1 and TRBJ1-2; no definite D call. V was trimmed by 3 bases and J by 4 bases, leaving 21 bases between them. The germline V gene has CDR1 MGHRA and CDR2 YSYEKL. CDR3 length: 17 amino acids. The CDR3 region is CASSHVSRGSVIYGYTF. The DNA of the CDR3 is TGCGCCAGCAGCCACGTCTCACGAGGGTCGGTAATCTATGGCTACACCTTC.

J is TRBJ1-4 and V is TRBV6-6; D may be TRBD1 (5 bases). The CDR3 covers 15 residues. From germline, CDR1 is MNHNY and CDR2 SVGAGI (reference sequence). Trimming took 5 bases from V and 7 from J, leaving 17 bases between them. CDR3 protein: CASSASGGGTEKLFF. DNA for the CDR3: TGTGCCAGCAGTGCCTCCGGGGGGGGGACTGAAAAACTGTTTTTT.

The genes are TRBV5-6 and TRBJ2-3; D not resolved. There are 14 residues in the CDR3. Trimming took 4 bases from V and 2 from J, leaving 11 bases between them. CDR1 and CDR2 from the germline V gene are SGHDT and YYEEEE. This CDR3 is CASSARFSTDTQYF. CDR3 in DNA: TGTGCCAGCAGCGCGAGGTTCTCCACAGATACGCAGTATTTT. Full variable domain (remainder filled in from reference TRBV5-6 and TRBJ2-3): DAGVTQSPTHLIKTRGQQVTLRCSPKSGHDTVSWYQQALGQGPQFIFQYYEEEERQRGNFPDRFSGHQFPNYSSELNVNALLLGDSALYLCASSARFSTDTQYFGPGTRLTVL.

The rearrangement uses TRBV4-3 and TRBJ2-1; D ambiguous. The CDR3 consists of 15 residues. The V and J ends lost 5 bases and 0 bases respectively, with 11 bases between them. Germline CDR1 is LGHNA and CDR2 is YSLEER. The CDR3 DNA is TGCGCCAGCAGCTATGACCGGAGCTCCTACAATGAGCAGTTCTTC. It is translated as CASSYDRSSYNEQFF.